This entry lists 29 T cell receptor beta chains sequenced from one sample in a study of blood T cell repertoires in COVID-19. This table comes from immunoSEQ multiplex PCR, and its TCRdb copy is limited to in-frame clones, with some not included. The sample lists roughly 280,000 clones, over 80% occurring once. The sample consisted of peripheral blood. The receptors originated from a man aged 55 to 70 who had recovered from COVID-19.

The chain has TRBV21-1 and TRBJ1-5; the DNA was not used to check the table's D call, TRBD1. TRBV21-1 is shown as a pseudogene. CDR3 length equals 14 residues. CDR3 protein: CASIPGQGCQPQHF. The CDR3 bases are TGTGCCAGCATCCCGGGACAGGGTTGTCAGCCCCAGCATTTT.

The chain joins TRBV7-2 to TRBJ2-7; TRBD2 matches at 10 bases. Germline loops: CDR1 SGHTA, CDR2 FQGNSA. The length of the CDR3 is 18 residues. V trimming: 3 bases; J trimming: 0 bases; junction bases outside the gene matches: 11. The DNA for the CDR3 is TGTGCCAGCAGCTTGGAAATTAGCGGGGGGCCCTACTCCTACGAGCAGTACTTC. This codes for CASSLEISGGPYSYEQYF.

This clone has more than one count but fewer than ten. This chain links TRBV24-1 with TRBJ2-1, with D unclear. Trimming removed 2 bases at V and 0 bases at J, with 10 bases between. The CDR3 runs to 16 residues. Germline V CDR1 and CDR2: KGHDR, SFDVKD. The CDR3 nucleotides are TGTGCCACCAGTGATTCCGGGTTTGGCTCCTACAATGAGCAGTTCTTC. Protein: CATSDSGFGSYNEQFF.

This rearrangement joins TRBV6-6 to TRBJ2-2, with D perhaps matching TRBD1 (6 bases). CDR1 is MNHNY, CDR2 SVGAGI, per germline (reference sequence). Trimming took 5 bases from V and 2 from J, leaving 12 bases between them. The CDR3 runs to 15 residues. CDR3 nucleotides: TGTGCCAGCAGTCCACAGGGTGTAAACACCGGGGAGCTGTTTTTT. Its translation: CASSPQGVNTGELFF.

This chain joins TRBV11-3 and TRBJ2-7; TRBD1 aligns across 8 bases. The CDR3 covers 16 residues. Germline CDR1 reads SGHNT; CDR2 reads YENEEA. With V trimmed by 6 bases and J by 2 bases, 12 bases remained unmatched. CDR3 coding DNA: TGTGCCAGCAGTTTAAACGTCGGACAGGGCCCCTACGAGCAGTACTTC. Translation gives CASSLNVGQGPYEQYF.

In its sample, this clone was seen a few times. The DNA of the CDR3 is TGTGCCAGAAAATTGGTTCGGGGGAATCAGCCCCAGCATTTT. Its translation: CARKLVRGNQPQHF. The chain carries TRBV7-8 and TRBJ1-5, with D possibly matching TRBD1 (5 bases). Germline V gene lookup returns CDR1 SGHVS and CDR2 FQNEAQ. There are 14 residues in the CDR3. V lost 9 bases and J lost 4, with 16 bases in between.

The chain links TRBV5-1 to TRBJ2-3; weak D call: TRBD2 (5 bases). The V end was cut by 0 bases, the J end by 2 bases, with 7 bases between. This CDR3 has 14 amino acids. Germline lookup yields CDR1 SGHRS and CDR2 YFSETQ. CDR3 loop: CASSLVEVTDTQYF. CDR3 DNA sequence: TGCGCCAGCAGCTTGGTGGAGGTCACAGATACGCAGTATTTT.

The chain is built from TRBV6-6 and TRBJ2-5; 7 positions match TRBD1. V lost 4 bases, J lost 0 bases, and 2 bases stayed unmatched. CDR3 length: 14 residues. Germline V gene sequence: CDR1 MNHNY, CDR2 SVGAGI (reference sequence). CDR3 region: CASSSQGYQETQYF. The CDR3 DNA sequence: TGTGCCAGCAGTTCACAGGGGTACCAAGAGACCCAGTACTTC.

The chain has TRBV6-4 and TRBJ2-7, with a tentative D call TRBD2 (7 bases). The V end was cut by 8 bases, the J end by 3 bases, with 26 bases between. Looked up from germline, CDR1 is MRHNA and CDR2 is SNTAGT. This CDR3 has 17 amino acids. This chain's CDR3 is CASEAGGPSPRCYEQYF. The CDR3 coding sequence is TGTGCCAGCGAGGCCGGGGGGCCCAGTCCTAGATGCTACGAGCAGTACTTC.

The CDR3 protein is CASSEAGGYNEQFF. The DNA for the CDR3 is TGTGCCAGCAGTGAAGCGGGGGGGTACAATGAGCAGTTCTTC. The gene calls are TRBV6-1 and TRBJ2-1; 7 bases are shared with TRBD2. CDR3 size: 14 residues. The germline CDR1 and CDR2 sequences are MNHNS and SASEGT. V lost 0 bases and J lost 4; bases outside the gene matches: 0.

This rearrangement joins TRBV3-1 (or the pseudogene TRBV3-2) to TRBJ2-6; TRBD2 might be the D (6 bases). V was pared by 4 bases and J by 0 bases, with 10 bases between. Germline V lookup: CDR1 LGHDT, CDR2 YNNKEL (reference sequence). CDR3 length: 16 residues. CDR3 nucleotides: TGTGCCAGCAGCCGACTAGGGAGCTCTGGGGCCAACGTCCTGACTTTC. Its protein is CASSRLGSSGANVLTF.

This chain links TRBV6-5 with TRBJ2-2; D is ambiguous. In germline, CDR1 is MNHEY, CDR2 SVGAGI. V shed 8 bases and J shed 2 bases, with 6 bases lying between them. The CDR3 runs 12 residues. The CDR3 coding sequence is TGTGCCAGCGGTCTAAACACCGGGGAGCTGTTTTTT. Translated, it gives CASGLNTGELFF.

The rearrangement uses TRBV2 and TRBJ2-1; the D gene is possibly TRBD1 (5 bases). The CDR3 is 13 residues long. V lost 5 bases, J lost 12 bases, and 17 bases lay in between. Germline assignment: CDR1 SNHLY and CDR2 FYNNEI. CDR3 residues: CASSQGSSLGQFF. CDR3 DNA: TGTGCCAGCAGTCAGGGTAGTTCTCTTGGGCAGTTCTTC.

The J gene is TRBJ2-3, the V gene TRBV19, with TRBD1 identical over 7 bases. The V segment lost 5 bases and the J segment 2 bases; nucleotides outside the gene matches: 4. CDR3 size: 14 residues. Germline CDR1 LNHDA, CDR2 SQIVND (reference sequence). The CDR3 DNA sequence: TGTGCCAGTAGTCGTCAGGGGGTCACAGATACGCAGTATTTT. It encodes CASSRQGVTDTQYF.

The chain couples TRBV9 to TRBJ2-3, with TRBD1 matching 9 bases. CDR1 is SGDLS, CDR2 YYNGEE, per germline. The CDR3 is 15 amino acids. The J segment lost 4 bases and the V segment lost 3 bases, leaving 6 bases of the junction unmatched. CDR3 nucleotides: TGTGCCAGCAGCGGACGGACAGGGGCGGCAGATACGCAGTATTTT. Translation gives CASSGRTGAADTQYF.

The gene calls are TRBV7-6 and TRBJ2-1; 11 bases fit TRBD1. The CDR3 length is 20 residues. The germline CDR1 and CDR2 sequences are SGHVS and FNYEAQ. The V and J ends lost 0 bases and 0 bases, in that order; junction bases with no gene match: 10. Written as DNA, the CDR3 is TGTGCCAGCAGCTTAGCGCTAACCCAGGACAGGGGGCCCTCCTACAATGAGCAGTTCTTC. It translates to CASSLALTQDRGPSYNEQFF.

The genes are TRBV29-1 and TRBJ2-2; TRBD1 matches 8 bases. V lost 0 bases and J lost 5; bases outside the gene matches: 20. The V gene's germline CDR1 is SQVTM and CDR2 ANQGSEA. This CDR3 contains 20 residues. The CDR3 region is CSVEDYPGTGQLRGTGELFF. The CDR3 bases are TGCAGCGTTGAAGATTACCCCGGGACAGGCCAGCTGAGGGGGACCGGGGAGCTGTTTTTT.

This chain uses TRBV15 with TRBJ2-1, with 7 bases lining up with TRBD2. With V trimmed by 0 bases and J by 15 bases, 8 bases remained unmatched. CDR1 is LNHNV, CDR2 YYDKDF, per germline (reference sequence). The CDR3 loop spans 13 amino acids. CDR3 in DNA: TGTGCCACCAGCAGAGATTCGGGGAGGGATGGGTTCTTC. Translating gives CATSRDSGRDGFF. The full variable domain, its missing parts supplied by reference TRBV15 and TRBJ2-1, is DAMVIQNPRYQVTQFGKPVTLSCSQTLNHNVMYWYQQKSSQAPKLLFHYYDKDFNNEADTPDNFQSRRPNTSFCFLDIRSPGLGDTAMYLCATSRDSGRDGFFGPGTRLTVL.

This clone was detected once. The CDR3 DNA sequence: TGTGCCAGCAGCCAGGAGACCCAGTACTTC. Its translation: CASSQETQYF. The chain uses TRBV7-9 and TRBJ2-5; D remains ambiguous. The germline V gene has CDR1 SEHNR and CDR2 FQNEAQ (reference sequence). V was pared by 5 bases and J by 5 bases, with 3 bases between. This CDR3 has 10 amino acids.

The sample holds one count of this clone. The chain combines TRBV19 with TRBJ2-5; TRBD2 matches at 9 bases. The length of the CDR3 is 15 residues. Per germline, CDR1 LNHDA and CDR2 SQIVND (reference sequence). With V trimmed by 5 bases and J by 1 base, 5 bases remained unmatched. CDR3 sequence reads: CASSETSGAQETQYF. CDR3 DNA sequence: TGTGCCAGTAGTGAGACTAGCGGAGCCCAAGAGACCCAGTACTTC.

The chain joins TRBV10-3 to TRBJ1-1; 9 nucleotides align to TRBD1. The CDR3 loop spans 17 amino acids. The germline V gene encodes CDR1 ENHRY and CDR2 SYGVKD. V shed 6 bases and J 1 base; nucleotides not matched to a gene: 12. For the CDR3, the DNA is TGTGCCATCAGGGCTGGGACAGGGTCTCGAAAGAACACTGAAGCTTTCTTT. The encoded protein is CAIRAGTGSRKNTEAFF.

The chain carries TRBV7-9 and TRBJ2-1; 9 positions match TRBD1. V gave up 5 bases and J gave up 8 bases; unmatched junction bases: 10. This CDR3 has 15 residues. The V gene's germline CDR1 is SEHNR and CDR2 FQNEAQ (reference sequence). The CDR3 here is CASSPGTGILDEQFF. The CDR3 coding sequence is TGTGCCAGCAGCCCAGGGACAGGGATTCTTGATGAGCAGTTCTTC. The full variable domain, in which reference TRBV7-9 and TRBJ2-1 provide the parts outside the CDR3, is DTGVSQNPRHKITKRGQNVTFRCDPISEHNRLYWYRQTLGQGPEFLTYFQNEAQLEKSRLLSDRFSAERPKGSFSTLEIQRTEQGDSAMYLCASSPGTGILDEQFFGPGTRLTVL.

The chain recombines TRBV5-1 with TRBJ1-2; D is uncertain. The V gene lost 0 bases and the J gene lost 8 bases, with 11 bases spanning the gap. The germline CDR1 and CDR2 sequences are SGHRS and YFSETQ. This CDR3 is 13 amino acids long. The CDR3 loop is CASSLDWAGGYTF. The CDR3 coding sequence is TGCGCCAGCAGCTTGGACTGGGCAGGAGGCTACACCTTC.

This rearrangement joins TRBV5-8 to TRBJ2-2; 8 bases align to TRBD1. The CDR3 runs to 15 residues. Trimming took 4 bases from V and 7 from J; bases not matched to a gene: 9. Germline CDR1 SGHTS, CDR2 YDEGEE. CDR3 sequence reads: CASSLGQVRGGELFF. CDR3 DNA: TGTGCCAGCAGCCTGGGACAGGTCCGCGGCGGGGAGCTGTTTTTT.

The rearrangement links TRBV5-1 to TRBJ2-7, with D maybe TRBD1 (6 bases). In germline, CDR1 is SGHRS, CDR2 YFSETQ. CDR3 size: 15 residues. The V end was cut by 0 bases, the J end by 2 bases, with 12 bases between. In DNA form, the CDR3 reads TGCGCCAGCAGCTTGGATTCAAGGGACACCTACGAGCAGTACTTC. Its translation: CASSLDSRDTYEQYF.

The V call is TRBV3-1 (or the pseudogene TRBV3-2), the J call TRBJ1-2; D ambiguous. The V gene lost 1 base and the J gene lost 5 bases, with 11 bases spanning the gap. The CDR3 has 14 amino acids. From germline, CDR1 is LGHDT and CDR2 YNNKEL (reference sequence). As DNA, the CDR3 is TGTGCCAGCAGCCAAGTTAACGAGGTTTATGGCTACACCTTC. This encodes CASSQVNEVYGYTF.

On this clone itself: Other DNA sequences in the same sample also yield this CDR3. This sequence joins TRBV3-1 (or the pseudogene TRBV3-2) and TRBJ1-3; 8 nucleotides align to TRBD1. The CDR3 covers 16 residues. Trimming cost V 3 bases and J 4 bases; bases outside gene matches: 8. The germline V gene encodes CDR1 LGHDT and CDR2 YNNKEL (reference sequence). The chain's CDR3 is CASSQKTGGSGNTIYF. CDR3 bases: TGTGCCAGCAGCCAGAAAACAGGGGGATCGGGAAACACCATATATTTT.

The sample holds one count of this clone. The chain links TRBV3-1 (or the pseudogene TRBV3-2) to TRBJ2-7; a weak D match, TRBD2 (5 bases). Deletions cut 1 base from V and 2 bases from J, with 12 bases between. This CDR3 is built from 15 residues. Germline V gene data show CDR1 as LGHDT and CDR2 as YNNKEL (reference sequence). The chain's CDR3 is CASSQVLSGPYEQYF. As DNA, the CDR3 is TGTGCCAGCAGCCAAGTGCTGAGCGGACCCTACGAGCAGTACTTC.

The V gene is TRBV6-2 or TRBV6-3, the J gene TRBJ2-7; D uncertain. Germline-derived CDR1 and CDR2 are MNHEY and SVGEGT. Trimming pared 0 bases from V and 5 bases from J, leaving 8 bases between. CDR3 length equals 13 residues. The DNA of the CDR3 is TGTGCCAGCAGTTACTCCAGAAACCACGAGCAGTACTTC. This codes for CASSYSRNHEQYF.